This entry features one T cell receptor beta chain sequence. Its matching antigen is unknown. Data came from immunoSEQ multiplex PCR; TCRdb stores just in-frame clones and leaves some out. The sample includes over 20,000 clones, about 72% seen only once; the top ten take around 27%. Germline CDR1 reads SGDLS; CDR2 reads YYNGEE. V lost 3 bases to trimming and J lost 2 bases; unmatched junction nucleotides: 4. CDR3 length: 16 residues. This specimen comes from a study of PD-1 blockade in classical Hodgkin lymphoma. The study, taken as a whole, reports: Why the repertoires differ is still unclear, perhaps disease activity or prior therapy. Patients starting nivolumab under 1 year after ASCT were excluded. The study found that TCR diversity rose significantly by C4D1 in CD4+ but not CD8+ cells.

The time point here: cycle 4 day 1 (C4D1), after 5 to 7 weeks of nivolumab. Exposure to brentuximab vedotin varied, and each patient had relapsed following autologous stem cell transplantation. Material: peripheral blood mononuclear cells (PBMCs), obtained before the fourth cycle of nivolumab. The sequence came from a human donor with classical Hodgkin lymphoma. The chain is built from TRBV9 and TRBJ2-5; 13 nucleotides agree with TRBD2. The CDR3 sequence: CASSAPGLAGQETQYF. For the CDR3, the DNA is TGTGCCAGCAGCGCTCCGGGACTAGCGGGACAAGAGACCCAGTACTTC. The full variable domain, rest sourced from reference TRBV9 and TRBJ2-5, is DSGVTQTPKHLITATGQRVTLRCSPRSGDLSVYWYQQSLDQGLQFLIQYYNGEERAKGNILERFSAQQFPDLHSELNLSSLELGDSALYFCASSAPGLAGQETQYFGPGTRLLVL.